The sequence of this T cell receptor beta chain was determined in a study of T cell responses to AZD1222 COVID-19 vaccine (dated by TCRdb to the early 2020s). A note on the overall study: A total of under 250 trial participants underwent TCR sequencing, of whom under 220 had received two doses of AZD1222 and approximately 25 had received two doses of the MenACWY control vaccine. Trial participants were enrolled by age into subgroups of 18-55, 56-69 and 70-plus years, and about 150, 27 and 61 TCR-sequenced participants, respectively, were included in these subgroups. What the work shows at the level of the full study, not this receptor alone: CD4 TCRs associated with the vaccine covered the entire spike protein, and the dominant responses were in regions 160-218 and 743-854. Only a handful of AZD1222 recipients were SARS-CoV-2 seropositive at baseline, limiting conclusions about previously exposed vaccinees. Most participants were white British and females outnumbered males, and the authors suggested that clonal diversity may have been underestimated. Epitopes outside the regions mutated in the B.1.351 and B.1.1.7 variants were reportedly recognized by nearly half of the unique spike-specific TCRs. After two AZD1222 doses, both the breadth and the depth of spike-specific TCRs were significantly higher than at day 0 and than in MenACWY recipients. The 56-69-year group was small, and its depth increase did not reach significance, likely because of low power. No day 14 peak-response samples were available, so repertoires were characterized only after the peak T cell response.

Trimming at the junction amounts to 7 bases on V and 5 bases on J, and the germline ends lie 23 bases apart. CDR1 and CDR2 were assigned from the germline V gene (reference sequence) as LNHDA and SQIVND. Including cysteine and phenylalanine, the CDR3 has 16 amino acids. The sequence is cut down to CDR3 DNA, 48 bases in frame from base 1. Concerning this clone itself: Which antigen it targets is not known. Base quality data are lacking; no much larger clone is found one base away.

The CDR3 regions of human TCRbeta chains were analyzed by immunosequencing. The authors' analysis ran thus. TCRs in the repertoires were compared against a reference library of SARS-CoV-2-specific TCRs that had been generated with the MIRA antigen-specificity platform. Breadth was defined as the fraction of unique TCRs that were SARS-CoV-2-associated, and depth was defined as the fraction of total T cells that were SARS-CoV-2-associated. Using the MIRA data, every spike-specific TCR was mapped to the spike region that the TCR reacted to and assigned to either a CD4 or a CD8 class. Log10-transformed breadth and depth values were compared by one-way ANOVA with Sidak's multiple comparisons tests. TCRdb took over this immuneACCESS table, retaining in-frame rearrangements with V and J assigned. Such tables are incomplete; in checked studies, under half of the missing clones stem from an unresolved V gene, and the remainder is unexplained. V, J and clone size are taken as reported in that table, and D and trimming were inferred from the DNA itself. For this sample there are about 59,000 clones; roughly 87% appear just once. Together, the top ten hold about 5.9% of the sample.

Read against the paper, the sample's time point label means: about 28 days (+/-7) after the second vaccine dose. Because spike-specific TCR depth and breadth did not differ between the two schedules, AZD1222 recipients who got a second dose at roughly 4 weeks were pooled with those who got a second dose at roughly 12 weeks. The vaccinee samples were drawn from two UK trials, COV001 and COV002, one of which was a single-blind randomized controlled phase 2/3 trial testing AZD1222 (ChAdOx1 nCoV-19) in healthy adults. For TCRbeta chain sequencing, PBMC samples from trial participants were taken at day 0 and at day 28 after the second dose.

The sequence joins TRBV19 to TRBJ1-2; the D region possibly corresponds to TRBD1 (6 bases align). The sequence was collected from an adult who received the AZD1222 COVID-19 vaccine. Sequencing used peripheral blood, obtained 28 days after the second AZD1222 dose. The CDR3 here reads CASTPQGRLGGYGYTF. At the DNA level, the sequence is TGTGCCAGTACCCCGCAGGGGAGGTTGGGAGGTTATGGCTACACCTTC.